The source of this T cell receptor (beta chain) is a study of shared clonotypes between healthy human individuals. Study details: Per-donor plates numbered three CD4 naive, three CD4 memory, two CD8 naive and one CD8 memory. Study results and caveats: The generation probabilities recorded for non-shared clonotypes fell below those of clonotypes shared by all four donors. An expected dependence of interdonor clonotype sharing on sequencing depth was noted.

Measured with immunoSEQ multiplex PCR; TCRdb has only the in-frame clones, and not every one. Of nearly 2 million clones listed, about 95% were seen once; the top ten hold 0.95% to 1.5%. CD45RO-negative, CCR7-selected cells formed the naive CD8 fraction, which excluded terminally differentiated effector memory CD45RA+ cells. Germline V gene data show CDR1 as LNHDA and CDR2 as SQIVND (reference sequence). The CDR3 sequence is 13 residues long. Trimming took 3 bases from V and 6 from J, leaving 12 bases between them. Comments on this clone: What it binds is not known.

The gene calls are TRBV19 and TRBJ2-7; a weak D match, TRBD1 (6 bases). The sequencing sample was made of naive CD8+ T cells sorted from blood. The receptor was isolated from a man younger than 30 in good health. For the CDR3, the DNA is TGTGCCAGTAGTATCCAGGGGCCCAGCGAGCAGTACTTC. Its protein is CASSIQGPSEQYF.